This section outlines one T cell receptor beta chain sequence together with its context. V trimming: 3 bases; J trimming: 4 bases; junction bases outside the gene matches: 7. The CDR3 runs to 16 residues. The germline V gene has CDR1 MGHRA and CDR2 YSYEKL. How the authors handled the data: Reference gene primer amplification gave nucleated cell count estimates. Data came from immunoSEQ multiplex PCR; TCRdb stores just in-frame clones and leaves some out. The V and J calls and the clone size are those of that table, but D and trimming were determined from the DNA. Of approximately 63,000 clones in the sample, 88% are singletons; the top ten hold around 18%. These data are taken from a study of blood T cell repertoires in COVID-19. As for the study in general: Sources were T cells, B-cell-depleted T cells, or PBMCs; the material itself was cDNA or gDNA.

This chain uses TRBV4-1 with TRBJ1-2; 11 nucleotides line up with TRBD1. The specimen was peripheral blood. The clonotype originates from a woman aged 80 or over with active COVID-19. CDR3 DNA sequence: TGCGCCAGCAGCCACACCCAAGGGACAGGGGGCTATGGCTACACCTTC. This codes for CASSHTQGTGGYGYTF.